Below, one TCR beta chain is given with its context. Its antigen remains undetermined. No base quality values were provided; no much bigger clone lies one nucleotide off. The CDR3 runs 14 amino acids, cysteine and phenylalanine included. Kept here is only the CDR3 DNA, which spans 42 bases and is read in frame from base 1. For CDR1 and CDR2, the germline V gene lists SGHRS and YFSETQ. Germline trimming: 3 bases from V, 8 bases from J; junction bases outside gene matches: 7. TCR-beta CDR3 regions were amplified from genomic DNA with the immunoSEQ v4 bias-controlled multiplex PCR assay, run blinded to group allocation. Reference gene primers were added alongside TCR-beta primers to estimate nucleated cell and T cell quantities per sample. Sequencing of the libraries was performed on an Illumina MiSeq with a 100-cycle paired-end protocol. On the study's bioinformatics: Diversity and richness were calculated in immunoSEQ Analyzer software; richness by iChao1, clonality based on Pielou evenness and Shannon diversity (0-1, higher means less diverse). CDR3 amino acid sequences with V/J genes were queried against VDJdb for CMV, EBV and influenza A specificities using confidence 3 and substitution 2. The Morisita-Horn index was used to measure TCR-beta amino acid clonotype overlap among the villitis of unknown etiology, infectious villitis and control repertoires. TCRdb retrieved this table from immuneACCESS and kept in-frame rearrangements only. Not all clones are present; in checked studies, unresolved V genes account for under half, and no reason is known for the remainder. Clonal size and the V and J genes are those of that table, whereas D and trimming came from the DNA. This sample comprises roughly 3,400 clones, more than 60% of them detected only once. The top ten hold around a sixth of the sample.

Five infectious villitis placentae, four with confirmed cytomegalovirus and one with Toxoplasma gondii, were included and were not matched to other groups. In the infectious villitis group, the mothers were found to be younger and to have smaller fetuses, and preterm delivery or intrauterine demise was recorded in two cases. Placentae were collected after delivery and examined grossly and histologically before archival tissue was selected. Five 10-micron scrolls were cut from each FFPE block, and DNA was isolated using the AllPrep DNA/RNA FFPE Tissue kit. DNA concentration and purity were checked by NanoDrop, and RNA quality was assessed on a Bioanalyzer. This specimen belongs to a study of T cells in placental villitis. Broadly, across the study: The study compared placental TCR-beta repertoires across villitis of unknown etiology, gestational-age-matched unaffected controls, and infectious villitis to test an allograft-versus-infection hypothesis.

Study-wide conclusions, independent of this receptor: Because the paraffin blocks included small amounts of decidua, some of the captured T cells, particularly in controls, may have been decidual rather than villous infiltrates. CMV-specific clone frequencies were lower in villitis of unknown etiology than in infectious CMV cases (roughly 0.00093 vs 0.011), and villitis of unknown etiology did not differ from controls on this measure. Sequencing bulk tissue could not tell helper, regulatory or cytotoxic T cells apart, could not separate maternal from fetal T cells, and left out gamma-delta receptors.

The TCR was taken from a human patient with infectious villitis; the placental T cells may come from both mother and fetus. The receptor chain draws on TRBV5-1 and TRBJ1-2; the junction holds 10 bases that match TRBD1. Sequenced sample: placental tissue containing maternal and fetal cells. The CDR3 in this case is CASSSSDRGQGYTF. The DNA sequence is given as TGCGCCAGCAGCTCCTCTGACAGGGGGCAGGGCTACACCTTC.